This T cell receptor (beta chain) comes out of a study of blood T cells in healthy people across ages. Findings and caveats of the study: It was found that TCR beta diversity correlated strongly with the percentage of naive T cells.

Together with a sample-barcoded 5' primer, a J-beta primer mix was included in a second PCR lasting about 6 to 11 cycles. TCRdb re-derived calls from the 5' RACE reads in MiXCR, one entry per CDR3 protein. The sample includes just over 800,000 distinct CDR3 sequences, around 68% seen only once; the top ten take around a quarter. V was pared by 6 bases and J by 4 bases, with 11 bases of the junction left unmatched. The V gene's germline CDR1 is MNHEY and CDR2 SVGEGT. The CDR3 has 16 amino acids. Extraction yielded at least 5 micrograms of total RNA per sample. This clonotype has a handful of counts. Its target is unknown.

The V and J genes are TRBV6-2 or TRBV6-3 and TRBJ1-2; 10 bases are shared with TRBD1. The receptor comes from a man younger than 40 in good health. Specimen: blood. The CDR3 loop is CASRTTRTGGVYGYTF. Here the CDR3 DNA reads TGTGCCAGCAGGACAACGAGGACAGGGGGAGTCTATGGCTACACCTTC.